This T cell receptor beta chain derives from a study of control samples from healthy donors and cancer patients. Here immunoSEQ multiplex PCR was the method, and the copy in TCRdb shows in-frame clones only, minus some. This table holds 88,000 or so clones, about 93% found once. Germline V lookup: CDR1 MNHEY, CDR2 SVGAGI. V lost 7 bases to trimming and J lost 8 bases; unmatched junction nucleotides: 9. The CDR3 loop spans 15 amino acids. This clone was picked up one time. The receptor's source is a woman aged 18-30 years in good health. The sample taken for sequencing was blood. The gene calls are TRBV6-5 and TRBJ2-1, with TRBD2 identical over 12 bases. In DNA, the CDR3 is TGTGCCAGCACTAGCGGGGGGGCCGATAGCTATGAGCAGTTCTTC. Encoded protein: CASTSGGADSYEQFF.